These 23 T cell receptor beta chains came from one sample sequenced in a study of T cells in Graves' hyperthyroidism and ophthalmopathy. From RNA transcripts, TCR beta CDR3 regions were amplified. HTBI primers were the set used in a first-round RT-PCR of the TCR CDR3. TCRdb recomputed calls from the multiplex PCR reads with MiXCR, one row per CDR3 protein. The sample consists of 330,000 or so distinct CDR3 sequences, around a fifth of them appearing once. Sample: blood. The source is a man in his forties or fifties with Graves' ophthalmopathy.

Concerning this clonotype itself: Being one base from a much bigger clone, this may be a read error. In DNA form, the CDR3 reads TGCGCCAGCAGCTTGTCGGGGAATACCGGGGAGCTGCTTTTT. Its protein product is CASSLSGNTGELLF. This chain uses TRBV5-1 with TRBJ2-2, with a tentative D call TRBD2 (5 bases). The CDR3 is 14 amino acids. The germline V gene encodes CDR1 SGHRS and CDR2 YFSETQ.

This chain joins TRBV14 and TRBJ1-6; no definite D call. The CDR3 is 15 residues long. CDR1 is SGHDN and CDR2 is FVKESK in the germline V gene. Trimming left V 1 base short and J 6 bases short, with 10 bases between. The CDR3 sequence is CASSQGRSANSPLHF. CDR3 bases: TGTGCCAGCAGCCAAGGGCGAAGCGCTAATTCACCCCTCCACTTT.

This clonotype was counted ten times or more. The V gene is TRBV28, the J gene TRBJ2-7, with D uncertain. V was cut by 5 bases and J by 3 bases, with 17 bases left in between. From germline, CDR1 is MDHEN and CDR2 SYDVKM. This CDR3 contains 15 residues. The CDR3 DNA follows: TGTGCCAGCAGTCCCCTTGAGGTTCTTCTCTACGAGCAGTACTTC. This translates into CASSPLEVLLYEQYF. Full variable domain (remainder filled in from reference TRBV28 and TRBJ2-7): DVKVTQSSRYLVKRTGEKVFLECVQDMDHENMFWYRQDPGLGLRLIYFSYDVKMKEKGDIPEGYSVSREKKERFSLILESASTNQTSMYLCASSPLEVLLYEQYFGPGTRLTVT.

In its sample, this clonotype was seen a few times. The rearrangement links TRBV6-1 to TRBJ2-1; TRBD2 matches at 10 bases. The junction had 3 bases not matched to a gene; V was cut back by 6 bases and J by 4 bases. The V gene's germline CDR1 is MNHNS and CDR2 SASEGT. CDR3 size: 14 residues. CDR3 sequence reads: CASRRTSGYNEQFF. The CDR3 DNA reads TGTGCCAGCAGGCGGACTAGCGGATACAATGAGCAGTTCTTC.

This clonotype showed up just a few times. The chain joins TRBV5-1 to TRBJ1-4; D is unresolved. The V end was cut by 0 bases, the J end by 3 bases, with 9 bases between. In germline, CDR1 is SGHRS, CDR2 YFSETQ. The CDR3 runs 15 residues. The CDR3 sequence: CASSLEGAANEKLFF. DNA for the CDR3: TGCGCCAGCAGCTTGGAGGGCGCGGCTAATGAAAAACTGTTTTTT.

CDR3: CASSYGGGSYEQYF. The DNA of the CDR3 is TGTGCCAGCAGCTATGGCGGGGGTTCCTACGAGCAGTACTTC. The chain uses TRBV7-2 and TRBJ2-7; 7 bases align to TRBD2. V trimming: 4 bases; J trimming: 1 base; junction bases outside the gene matches: 4. Germline values: CDR1 SGHTA, CDR2 FQGNSA. CDR3 size: 14 residues.

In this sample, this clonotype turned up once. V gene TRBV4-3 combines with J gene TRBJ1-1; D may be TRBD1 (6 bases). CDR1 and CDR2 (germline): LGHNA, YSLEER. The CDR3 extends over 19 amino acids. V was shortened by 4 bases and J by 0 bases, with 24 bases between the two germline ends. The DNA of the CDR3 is TGCGCCAGCAGCCCGAGGGTCCCAGGGGTTGGAGTCATGAACACTGAAGCTTTCTTT. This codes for CASSPRVPGVGVMNTEAFF.

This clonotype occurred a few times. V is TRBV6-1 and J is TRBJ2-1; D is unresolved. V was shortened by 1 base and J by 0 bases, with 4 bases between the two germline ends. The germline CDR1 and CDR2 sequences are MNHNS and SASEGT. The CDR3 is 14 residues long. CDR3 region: CASSEVSSYNEQFF. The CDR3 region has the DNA TGTGCCAGCAGTGAAGTTAGCTCCTACAATGAGCAGTTCTTC.

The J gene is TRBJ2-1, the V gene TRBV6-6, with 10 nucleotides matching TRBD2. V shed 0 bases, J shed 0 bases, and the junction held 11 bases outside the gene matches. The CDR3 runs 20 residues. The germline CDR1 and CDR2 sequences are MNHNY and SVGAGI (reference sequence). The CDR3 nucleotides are TGTGCCAGCAGTTACTCAAGAGGGCCTAGCGGGAGAAGCTCCTACAATGAGCAGTTCTTC. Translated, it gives CASSYSRGPSGRSSYNEQFF.

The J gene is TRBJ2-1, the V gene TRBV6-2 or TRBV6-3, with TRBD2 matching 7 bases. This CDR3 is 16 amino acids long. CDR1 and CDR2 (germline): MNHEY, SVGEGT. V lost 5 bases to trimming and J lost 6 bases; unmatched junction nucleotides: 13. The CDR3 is CASSPRSGTNLNEQFF. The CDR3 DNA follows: TGTGCCAGCAGTCCGCGGAGCGGGACTAACCTCAATGAGCAGTTCTTC.

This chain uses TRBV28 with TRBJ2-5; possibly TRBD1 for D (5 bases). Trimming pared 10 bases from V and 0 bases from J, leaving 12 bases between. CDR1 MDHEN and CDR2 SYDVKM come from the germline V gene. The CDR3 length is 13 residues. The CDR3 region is CANLQENQETQYF. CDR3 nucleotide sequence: TGTGCCAACCTACAGGAAAACCAAGAGACCCAGTACTTC.

The CDR3 loop reads CASSSTFATVEETQYF. CDR3 nucleotide sequence: TGTGCCAGCAGCTCCACTTTCGCGACAGTAGAAGAGACCCAGTACTTC. The rearrangement links TRBV6-1 to TRBJ2-5; D might be TRBD1 (5 bases). The CDR3 is 16 residues long. Germline assignment: CDR1 MNHNS and CDR2 SASEGT. V lost 6 bases, J lost 3 bases, and 20 bases lay in between.

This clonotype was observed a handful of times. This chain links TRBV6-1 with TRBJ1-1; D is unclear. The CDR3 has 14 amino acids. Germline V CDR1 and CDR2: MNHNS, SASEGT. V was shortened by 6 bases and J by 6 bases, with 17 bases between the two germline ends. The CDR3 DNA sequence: TGTGCCAGCAGACCCCGGCAGGTGTGGGCTGAAGCTTTCTTT. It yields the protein CASRPRQVWAEAFF.

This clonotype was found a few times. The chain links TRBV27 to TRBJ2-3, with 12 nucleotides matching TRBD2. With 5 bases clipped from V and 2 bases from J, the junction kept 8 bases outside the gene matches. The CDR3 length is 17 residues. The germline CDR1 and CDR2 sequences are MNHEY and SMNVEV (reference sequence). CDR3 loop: CASSPGTSGLHTDTQYF. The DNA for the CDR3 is TGTGCCAGCAGTCCCGGGACTAGCGGGCTTCACACAGATACGCAGTATTTT.

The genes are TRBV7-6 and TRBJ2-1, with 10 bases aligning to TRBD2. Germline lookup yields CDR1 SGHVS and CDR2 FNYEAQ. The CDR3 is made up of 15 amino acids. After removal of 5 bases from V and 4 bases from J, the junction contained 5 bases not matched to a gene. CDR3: CASSPASGRYNEQFF. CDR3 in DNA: TGTGCCAGCAGCCCTGCTAGCGGGAGATACAATGAGCAGTTCTTC.

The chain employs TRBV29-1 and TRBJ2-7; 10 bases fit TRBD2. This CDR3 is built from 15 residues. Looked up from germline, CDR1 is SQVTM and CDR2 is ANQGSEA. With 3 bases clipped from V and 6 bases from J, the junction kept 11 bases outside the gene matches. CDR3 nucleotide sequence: TGCAGCGTTGAGGCGGGAGCGGGAGGGCCGGGCGAGCAGTACTTC. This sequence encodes CSVEAGAGGPGEQYF.

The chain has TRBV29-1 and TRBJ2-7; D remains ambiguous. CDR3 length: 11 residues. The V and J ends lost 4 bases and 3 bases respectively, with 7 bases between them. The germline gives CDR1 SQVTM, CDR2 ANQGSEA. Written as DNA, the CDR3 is TGCAGCGTTGGTAGTATCTACGAGCAGTACTTC. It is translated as CSVGSIYEQYF.

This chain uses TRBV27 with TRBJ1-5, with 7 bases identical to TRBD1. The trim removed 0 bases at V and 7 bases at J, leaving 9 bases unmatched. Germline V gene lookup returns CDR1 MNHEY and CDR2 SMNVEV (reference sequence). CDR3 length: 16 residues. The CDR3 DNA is TGTGCCAGCAGTTTATCTAACCAGGGGGTAGGCCAGCCCCAGCATTTT. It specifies CASSLSNQGVGQPQHF.

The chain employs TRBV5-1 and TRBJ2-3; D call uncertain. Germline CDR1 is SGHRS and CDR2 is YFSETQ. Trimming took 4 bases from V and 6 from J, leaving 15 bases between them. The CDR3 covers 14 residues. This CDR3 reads CASSPGVLGDTQYF. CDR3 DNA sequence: TGCGCCAGCAGCCCGGGTGTGCTGGGGGATACGCAGTATTTT.

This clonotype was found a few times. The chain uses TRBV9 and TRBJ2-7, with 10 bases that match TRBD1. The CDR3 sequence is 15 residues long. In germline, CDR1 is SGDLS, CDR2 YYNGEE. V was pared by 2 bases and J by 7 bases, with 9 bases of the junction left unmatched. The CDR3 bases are TGTGCCAGCAGCGTCCGTCCGACAGGGGGCGTTGAGCAGTACTTC. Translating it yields CASSVRPTGGVEQYF.

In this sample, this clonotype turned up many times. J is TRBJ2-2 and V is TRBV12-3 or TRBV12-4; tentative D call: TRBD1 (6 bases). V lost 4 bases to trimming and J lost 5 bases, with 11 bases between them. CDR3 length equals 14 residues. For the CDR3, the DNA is TGTGCCAGCAGTTCCCAGGGGTGGACCGGGGAGCTGTTTTTT. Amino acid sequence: CASSSQGWTGELFF.

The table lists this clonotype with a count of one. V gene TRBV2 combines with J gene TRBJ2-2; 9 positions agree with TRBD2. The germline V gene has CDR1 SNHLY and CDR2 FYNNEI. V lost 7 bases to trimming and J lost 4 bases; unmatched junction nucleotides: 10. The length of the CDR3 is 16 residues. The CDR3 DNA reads TGTGCCAGCATTCGGGATCAACTAGCGGGCACCGGGGAGCTGTTTTTT. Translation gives CASIRDQLAGTGELFF.

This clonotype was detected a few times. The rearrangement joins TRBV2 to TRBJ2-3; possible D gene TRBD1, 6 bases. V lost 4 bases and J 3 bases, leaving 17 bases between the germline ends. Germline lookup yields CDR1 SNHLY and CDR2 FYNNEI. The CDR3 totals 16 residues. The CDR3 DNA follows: TGTGCCAGCAGTGGGTCTGGGGCCAGGGGAACAGATACGCAGTATTTT. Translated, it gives CASSGSGARGTDTQYF.